Listed below are T cell receptor beta chains from one sample, sequenced in a study of T-cell reconstitution after alpha-beta-depleted transplantation in children. TCRdb independently ran MiXCR on the PCR reads; one entry per CDR3 protein. The sample consists of 350,000 to 400,000 distinct CDR3 sequences, around 21% of them appearing once. Sequencing was performed on PBMCs from the stem cell graft donor, taken from the stem cell graft. These receptors came from a human donor who donated a stem cell graft to a child with acute myeloid leukemia. CDR3s include the opening cysteine and the closing phenylalanine or tryptophan. The order of the fields is clone size, J gene, D gene, V gene, CDR3 protein, CDR3 DNA. D genes are given only for firm matches. The listing skips clone size in some rows; elsewhere it reads once, few, many or a size class.

once TRBJ2-3 TRBD2 TRBV12-3/TRBV12-4 CASRGSGITDTQYF TGTGCCAGCCGGGGTAGCGGGATCACAGATACGCAGTATTTT
many TRBJ2-7 TRBD1 TRBV7-2 CASSRTGGDYEQYF TGTGCCAGCAGCAGGACAGGGGGGGACTACGAGCAGTACTTC
- TRBJ2-7 TRBD1 TRBV29-1 CSVVGQGIGTYEQYF TGCAGCGTTGTAGGACAGGGGATTGGGACCTACGAGCAGTACTTC
few TRBJ2-7 - TRBV28 CASSPPEGAYEQYF TGTGCCAGCAGTCCCCCTGAGGGGGCCTACGAGCAGTACTTC
few TRBJ1-6 - TRBV20-1 CSARVEGFGSPLHF TGCAGTGCTAGAGTGGAGGGCTTCGGTTCACCCCTCCACTTT
- TRBJ2-5 - TRBV4-2 CASSQDLTIAEYQETQYF TGTGCCAGCAGCCAAGACCTTACCATAGCGGAGTACCAAGAGACCCAGTACTTC
once TRBJ2-2 - TRBV21-1 CASSTRDTGPFF TGTGCCAGCAGCACCCGGGACACCGGCCCGTTTTTT
- TRBJ2-7 TRBD1 TRBV5-1 CASSVGTGALYEQYF TGCGCCAGCAGCGTCGGGACAGGGGCCCTCTACGAGCAGTACTTC
few TRBJ2-7 TRBD2 TRBV20-1 CSARRRGLASNEQYF TGCAGTGCTAGACGTCGGGGACTAGCGTCTAACGAGCAGTACTTC
few TRBJ1-2 TRBD1 TRBV5-1 CASSLVWDREDGYTF TGCGCCAGCAGCTTGGTGTGGGACAGGGAAGATGGCTACACCTTC
- TRBJ2-2 - TRBV7-2 CASSSVNTGELFF TGTGCCAGCAGCTCCGTGAACACCGGGGAGCTGTTTTTT
- TRBJ1-5 - TRBV29-1 CSVVAGAGQPQHF TGCAGCGTTGTTGCAGGGGCCGGTCAGCCCCAGCATTTT
- TRBJ2-2 - TRBV4-1 CAGSGGNTGELFF TGCGCCGGGTCCGGAGGGAACACCGGGGAGCTGTTTTTT
few TRBJ2-7 - TRBV15 CATSSRRKEEQYF TGTGCCACCAGCAGCCGGAGGAAGGAGGAGCAGTACTTC
many TRBJ2-3 - TRBV29-1 CSIAGQDTDTQYF TGCAGCATTGCGGGACAAGACACAGATACGCAGTATTTT